Included here is one TCR beta chain sequence, with context. The antigen remains unidentified. Random hexamers were used to reverse transcribe about 0.5 to 1 ug of RNA. It was immunoSEQ multiplex PCR that amplified TCR beta CDR3 across 54 Vbeta and 13 Jbeta. TCRdb fed the immunoSEQ multiplex PCR reads into MiXCR, producing one record per CDR3 protein. The sample yields some 200,000 distinct CDR3 sequences, approximately 96% seen once. Looked up from germline, CDR1 is GTSNPN and CDR2 is SVGIG (reference sequence). The CDR3 extends over 13 amino acids. Trimming took off 1 base at V and 7 bases at J, with 10 bases between the two ends. The data were taken from a study of CD8 T cells in Susac syndrome. Study information: When blood was drawn, the patients with Susac syndrome were therapy-naive, on corticosteroids, or on intravenous immunoglobulin alone.

Study-wide findings and caveats: The study recognized that the number of individuals in its TCR sequencing and HLA analysis was relatively small.

The sequence came from a human donor with Susac syndrome. The chain recombines TRBV30 with TRBJ1-4; a possible D gene is TRBD1 (5 bases). Sequencing was carried out using CD4+ T cells from PBMCs. Written as DNA, the CDR3 is TGTGCCTGGAGTGCTGGGGGGAGTGAAAAACTGTTTTTT. Protein product: CAWSAGGSEKLFF.